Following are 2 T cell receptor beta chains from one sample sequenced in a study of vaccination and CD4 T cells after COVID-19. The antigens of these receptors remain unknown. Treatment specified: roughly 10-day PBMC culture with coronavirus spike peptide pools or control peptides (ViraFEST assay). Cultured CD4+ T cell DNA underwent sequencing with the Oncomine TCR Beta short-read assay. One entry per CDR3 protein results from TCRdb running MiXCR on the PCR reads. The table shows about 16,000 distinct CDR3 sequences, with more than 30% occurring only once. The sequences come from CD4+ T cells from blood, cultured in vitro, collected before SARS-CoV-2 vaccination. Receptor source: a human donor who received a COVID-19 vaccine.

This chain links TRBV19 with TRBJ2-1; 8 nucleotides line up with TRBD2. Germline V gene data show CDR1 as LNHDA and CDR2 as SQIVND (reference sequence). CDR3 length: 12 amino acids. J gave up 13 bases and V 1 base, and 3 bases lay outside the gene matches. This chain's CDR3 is CASSIAGGLQFF. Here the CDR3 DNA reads TGTGCCAGTAGTATAGCGGGGGGGCTACAGTTCTTC.

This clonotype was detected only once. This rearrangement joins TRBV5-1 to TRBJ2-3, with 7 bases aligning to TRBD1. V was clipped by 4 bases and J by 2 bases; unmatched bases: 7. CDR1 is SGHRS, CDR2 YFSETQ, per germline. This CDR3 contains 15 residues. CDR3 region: CASSQNRGDTDTQYF. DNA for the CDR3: TGCGCCAGCAGCCAAAACAGGGGCGACACAGATACGCAGTATTTT. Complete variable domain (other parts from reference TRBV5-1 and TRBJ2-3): KAGVTQTPRYLIKTRGQQVTLSCSPISGHRSVSWYQQTPGQGLQFLFEYFSETQRNKGNFPGRFSGRQFSNSRSEMNVSTLELGDSALYLCASSQNRGDTDTQYFGPGTRLTVL.